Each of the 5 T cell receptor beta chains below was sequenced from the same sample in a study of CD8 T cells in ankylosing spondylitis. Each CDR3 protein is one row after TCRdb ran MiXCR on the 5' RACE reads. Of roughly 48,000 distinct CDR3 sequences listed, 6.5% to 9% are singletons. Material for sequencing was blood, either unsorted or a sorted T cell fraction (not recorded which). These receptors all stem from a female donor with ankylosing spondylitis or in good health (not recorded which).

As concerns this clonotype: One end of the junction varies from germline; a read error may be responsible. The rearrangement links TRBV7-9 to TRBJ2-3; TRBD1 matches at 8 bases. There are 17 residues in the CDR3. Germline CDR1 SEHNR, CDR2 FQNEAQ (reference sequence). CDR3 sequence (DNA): TGTGTCAGCAGCGGCCGCCAGACAGGGGAACGCGCAGATACGCAGTATTTT. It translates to CVSSGRQTGERADTQYF.

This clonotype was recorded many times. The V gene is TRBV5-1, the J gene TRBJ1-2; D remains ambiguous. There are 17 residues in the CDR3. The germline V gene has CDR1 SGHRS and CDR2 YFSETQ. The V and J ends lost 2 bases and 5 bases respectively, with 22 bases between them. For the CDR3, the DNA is TGCGCCAGCAGCTTCAGTGCCGCCGGCGTCAATTCATATGGCTACACCTTC. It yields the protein CASSFSAAGVNSYGYTF.

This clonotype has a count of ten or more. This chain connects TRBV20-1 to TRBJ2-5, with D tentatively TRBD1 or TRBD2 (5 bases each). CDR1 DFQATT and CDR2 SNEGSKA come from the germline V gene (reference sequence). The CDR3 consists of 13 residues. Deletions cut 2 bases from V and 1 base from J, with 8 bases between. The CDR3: CSARRGPQETQYF. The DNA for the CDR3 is TGCAGTGCTAGAAGGGGACCCCAAGAGACCCAGTACTTC.

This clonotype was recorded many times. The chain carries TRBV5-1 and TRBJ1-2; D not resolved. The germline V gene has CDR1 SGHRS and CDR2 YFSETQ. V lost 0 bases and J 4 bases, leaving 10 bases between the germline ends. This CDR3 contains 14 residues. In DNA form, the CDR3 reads TGCGCCAGCAGCTTGGGCGTGGAGTTCTATGGCTACACCTTC. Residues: CASSLGVEFYGYTF.

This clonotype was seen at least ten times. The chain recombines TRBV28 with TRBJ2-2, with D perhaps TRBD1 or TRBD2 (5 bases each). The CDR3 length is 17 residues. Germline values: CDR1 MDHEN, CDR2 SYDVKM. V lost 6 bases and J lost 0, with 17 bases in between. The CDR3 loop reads CASSPITGRSNTGELFF. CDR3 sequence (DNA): TGTGCCAGCAGCCCTATTACGGGGCGTTCGAACACCGGGGAGCTGTTTTTT. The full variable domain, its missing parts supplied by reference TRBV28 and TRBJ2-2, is DVKVTQSSRYLVKRTGEKVFLECVQDMDHENMFWYRQDPGLGLRLIYFSYDVKMKEKGDIPEGYSVSREKKERFSLILESASTNQTSMYLCASSPITGRSNTGELFFGEGSRLTVL.